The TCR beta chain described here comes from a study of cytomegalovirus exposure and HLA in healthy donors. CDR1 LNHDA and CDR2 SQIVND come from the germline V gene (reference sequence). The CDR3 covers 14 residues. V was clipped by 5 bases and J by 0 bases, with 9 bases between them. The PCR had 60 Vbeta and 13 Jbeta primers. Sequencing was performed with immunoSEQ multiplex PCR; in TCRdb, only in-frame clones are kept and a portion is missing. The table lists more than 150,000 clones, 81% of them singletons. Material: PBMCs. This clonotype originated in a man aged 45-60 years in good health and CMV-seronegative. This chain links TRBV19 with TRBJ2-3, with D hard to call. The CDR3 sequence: CASSVQISTDTQYF. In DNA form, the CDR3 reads TGTGCCAGTAGTGTTCAGATTAGCACAGATACGCAGTATTTT.